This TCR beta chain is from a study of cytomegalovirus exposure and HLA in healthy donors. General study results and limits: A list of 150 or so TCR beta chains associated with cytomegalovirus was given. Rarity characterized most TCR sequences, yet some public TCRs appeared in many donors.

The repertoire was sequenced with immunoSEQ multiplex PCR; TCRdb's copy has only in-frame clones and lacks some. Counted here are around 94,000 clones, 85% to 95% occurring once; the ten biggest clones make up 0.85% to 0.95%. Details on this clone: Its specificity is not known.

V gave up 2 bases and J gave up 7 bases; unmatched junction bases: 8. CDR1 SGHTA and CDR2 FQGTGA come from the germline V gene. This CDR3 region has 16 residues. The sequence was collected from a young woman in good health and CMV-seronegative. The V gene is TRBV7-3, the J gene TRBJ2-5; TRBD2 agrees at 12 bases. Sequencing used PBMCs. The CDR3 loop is CASSLASGGAQGTQYF. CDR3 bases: TGTGCCAGCAGCTTAGCTAGCGGGGGGGCCCAGGGGACCCAGTACTTC.